This T cell receptor beta chain derives from a study of siplizumab effects on memory and regulatory T cells. Study-level results: An assignable naive or memory phenotype was lacking in roughly 80-96% of proliferating CD4+ or CD8+ clones.

Data came from immunoSEQ multiplex PCR; TCRdb stores just in-frame clones and leaves some out. In the table there are 50,000 to 75,000 clones, 95% to 98% of which are singletons. The length of the CDR3 is 12 residues. CDR1 and CDR2 (germline): LNHDA, SQIVND (reference sequence). Trimming removed 3 bases at V and 6 bases at J, with 8 bases between. In this sample, this clone turned up a few times. What it binds is not known. The TCR was taken from a human donor in good health. Sequenced material: naive CD8+ T cells sorted from blood. J is TRBJ1-2 and V is TRBV19; perhaps TRBD1 as D (5 bases). CDR3 nucleotides: TGTGCCAGTAGTATGGGGGGTCATGGCTACACCTTC. Protein: CASSMGGHGYTF.